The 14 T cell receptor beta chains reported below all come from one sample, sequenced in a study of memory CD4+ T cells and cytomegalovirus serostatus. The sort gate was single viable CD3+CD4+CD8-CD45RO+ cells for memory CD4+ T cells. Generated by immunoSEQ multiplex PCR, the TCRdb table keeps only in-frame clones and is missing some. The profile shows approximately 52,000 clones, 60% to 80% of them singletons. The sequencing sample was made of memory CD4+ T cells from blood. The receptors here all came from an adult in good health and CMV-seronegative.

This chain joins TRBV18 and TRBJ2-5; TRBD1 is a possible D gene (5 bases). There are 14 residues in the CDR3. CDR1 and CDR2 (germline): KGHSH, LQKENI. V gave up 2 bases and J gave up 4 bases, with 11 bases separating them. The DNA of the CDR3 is TGTGCCAGCTCACCAAGGGGTTTCGGAGAGACCCAGTACTTC. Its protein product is CASSPRGFGETQYF.

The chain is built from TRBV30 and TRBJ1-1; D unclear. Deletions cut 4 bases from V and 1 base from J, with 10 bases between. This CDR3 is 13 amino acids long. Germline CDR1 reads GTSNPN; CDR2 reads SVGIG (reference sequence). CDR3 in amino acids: CAWILPWNTEAFF. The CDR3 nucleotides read TGTGCCTGGATACTCCCTTGGAACACTGAAGCTTTCTTT.

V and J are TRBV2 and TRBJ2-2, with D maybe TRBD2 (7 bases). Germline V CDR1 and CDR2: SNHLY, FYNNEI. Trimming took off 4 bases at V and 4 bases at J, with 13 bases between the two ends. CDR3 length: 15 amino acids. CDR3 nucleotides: TGTGCCAGCAGTGGGGAGGGCAGGGGCACCGGGGAGCTGTTTTTT. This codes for CASSGEGRGTGELFF.

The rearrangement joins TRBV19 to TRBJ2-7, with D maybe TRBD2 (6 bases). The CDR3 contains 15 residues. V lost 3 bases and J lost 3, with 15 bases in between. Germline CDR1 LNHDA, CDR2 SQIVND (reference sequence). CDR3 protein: CASSILARGIYEQYF. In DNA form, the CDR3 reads TGTGCCAGTAGTATCCTGGCGCGGGGTATCTACGAGCAGTACTTC.

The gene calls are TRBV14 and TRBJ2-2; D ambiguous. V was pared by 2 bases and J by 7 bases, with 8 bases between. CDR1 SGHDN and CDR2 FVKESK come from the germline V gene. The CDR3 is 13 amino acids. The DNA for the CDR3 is TGTGCCAGCAGCCAACTCCAGCACGGGGAGCTGTTTTTT. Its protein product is CASSQLQHGELFF.

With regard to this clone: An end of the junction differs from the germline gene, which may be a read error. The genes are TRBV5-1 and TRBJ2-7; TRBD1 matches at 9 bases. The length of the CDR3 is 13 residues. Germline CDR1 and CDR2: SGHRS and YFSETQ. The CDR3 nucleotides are TGCGCCAGCAGCTTGGAGGGACAGGGCAAGGCGGACTTC. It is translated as CASSLEGQGKADF.

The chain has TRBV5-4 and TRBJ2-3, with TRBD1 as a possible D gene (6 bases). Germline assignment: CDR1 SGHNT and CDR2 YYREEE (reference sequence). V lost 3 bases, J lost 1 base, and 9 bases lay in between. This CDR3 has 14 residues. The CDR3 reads CASSSTGGTDTQYF. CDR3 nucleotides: TGTGCCAGCAGCTCGACAGGAGGCACAGATACGCAGTATTTT. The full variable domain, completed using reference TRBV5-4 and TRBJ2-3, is ETGVTQSPTHLIKTRGQQVTLRCSSQSGHNTVSWYQQALGQGPQFIFQYYREEENGRGNFPPRFSGLQFPNYSSELNVNALELDDSALYLCASSSTGGTDTQYFGPGTRLTVL.

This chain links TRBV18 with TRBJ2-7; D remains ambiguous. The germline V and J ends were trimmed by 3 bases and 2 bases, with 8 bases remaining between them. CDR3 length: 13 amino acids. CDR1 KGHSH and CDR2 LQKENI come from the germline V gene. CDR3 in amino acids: CASSPGRTYEQYF. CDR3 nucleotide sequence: TGTGCCAGCTCACCTGGACGGACCTACGAGCAGTACTTC.

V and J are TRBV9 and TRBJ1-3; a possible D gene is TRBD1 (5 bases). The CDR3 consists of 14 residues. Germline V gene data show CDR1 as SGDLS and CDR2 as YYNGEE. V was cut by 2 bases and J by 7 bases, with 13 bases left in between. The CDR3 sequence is CASSVGQGWNTIYF. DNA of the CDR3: TGTGCCAGCAGCGTGGGGCAGGGTTGGAACACCATATATTTT.

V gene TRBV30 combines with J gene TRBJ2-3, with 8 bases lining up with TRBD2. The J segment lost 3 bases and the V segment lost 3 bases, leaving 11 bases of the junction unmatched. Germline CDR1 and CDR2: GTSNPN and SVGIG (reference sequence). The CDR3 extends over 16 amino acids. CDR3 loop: CAWSGGDGRTTDTQYF. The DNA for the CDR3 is TGTGCCTGGAGCGGGGGGGATGGCAGAACTACAGATACGCAGTATTTT.

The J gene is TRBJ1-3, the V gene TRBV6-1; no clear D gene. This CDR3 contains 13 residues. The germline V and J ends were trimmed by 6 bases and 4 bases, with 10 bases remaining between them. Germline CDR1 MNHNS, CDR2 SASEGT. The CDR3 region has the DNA TGTGCCAGCAGCGAAATGAGGGGAAACACCATATATTTT. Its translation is CASSEMRGNTIYF.

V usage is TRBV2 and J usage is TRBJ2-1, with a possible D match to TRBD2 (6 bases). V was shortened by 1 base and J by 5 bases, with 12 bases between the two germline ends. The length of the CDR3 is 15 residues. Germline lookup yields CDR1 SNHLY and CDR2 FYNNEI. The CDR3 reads CASSEVRTTHNEQFF. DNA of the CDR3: TGTGCCAGCAGTGAAGTTAGGACTACCCACAATGAGCAGTTCTTC.

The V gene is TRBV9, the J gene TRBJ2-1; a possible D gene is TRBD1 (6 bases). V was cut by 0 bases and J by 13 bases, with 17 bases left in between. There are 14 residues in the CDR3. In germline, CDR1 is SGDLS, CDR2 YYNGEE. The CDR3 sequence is CASSVVPDQGLQFF. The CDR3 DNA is TGTGCCAGCAGCGTAGTTCCCGACCAGGGGTTACAGTTCTTC.

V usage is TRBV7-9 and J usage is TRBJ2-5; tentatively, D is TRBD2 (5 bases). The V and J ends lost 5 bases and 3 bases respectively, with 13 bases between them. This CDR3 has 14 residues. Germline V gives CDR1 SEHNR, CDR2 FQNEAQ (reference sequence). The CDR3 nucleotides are TGTGCCAGCAGCGGCCGCACGAGGGAAGAGACCCAGTACTTC. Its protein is CASSGRTREETQYF.